One sample yielded the 27 T cell receptor beta chains listed below, sequenced in a study of cytomegalovirus exposure and HLA in healthy donors listed by TCRdb under 2017. Libraries were prepared through the immunoSEQ multiplex PCR assay. For the multiplex PCR, a mixture combining 60 forward primers for TCR Vbeta segments and 13 reverse primers for TCR Jbeta segments was used. Sourced from immuneACCESS, this table was stored by TCRdb with only in-frame sequences that have V and J called. A share of the clones is absent; for the studies checked, an unresolved V gene accounts for under half, and the remainder has no known explanation. Per the sample table, the count is over 100,000 clones. 1.5% to 2% of the sample lies in the top ten. The specimen sequenced was PBMCs. The receptor set was obtained from a woman in her forties in good health and CMV-seropositive.

This rearrangement joins TRBV10-1 to TRBJ1-4; D gene uncertain. Per germline, CDR1 WNHNN and CDR2 SYGVQD (reference sequence). With 7 bases removed from V and 8 bases from J, the gap between germline ends came to 17 bases. The CDR3 loop spans 14 amino acids. This chain's CDR3 is CASTRQPEREKLFF. Here the CDR3 DNA reads TGCGCCAGCACTAGGCAGCCCGAGAGGGAAAAACTGTTTTTT.

The chain combines TRBV7-2 with TRBJ2-7; TRBD1 matches at 9 bases. From germline, CDR1 is SGHTA and CDR2 FQGNSA. The CDR3 is made up of 14 amino acids. After removal of 5 bases from V and 2 bases from J, the junction contained 4 bases not matched to a gene. The CDR3 sequence is CASSLTGGAYEQYF. DNA of the CDR3: TGTGCCAGCAGCCTGACAGGGGGGGCCTACGAGCAGTACTTC.

This chain joins TRBV7-9 and TRBJ2-1; the match to TRBD2 covers 15 bases. V lost 4 bases and J lost 7; bases outside the gene matches: 11. The CDR3 consists of 18 residues. Germline CDR1 reads SEHNR; CDR2 reads FQNEAQ (reference sequence). CDR3: CASSSGTSGRMWQNEQFF. Here the CDR3 DNA reads TGTGCCAGCAGCTCAGGGACTAGCGGGAGGATGTGGCAGAATGAGCAGTTCTTC. The complete variable domain, with remaining parts taken from reference TRBV7-9 and TRBJ2-1, reads DTGVSQNPRHKITKRGQNVTFRCDPISEHNRLYWYRQTLGQGPEFLTYFQNEAQLEKSRLLSDRFSAERPKGSFSTLEIQRTEQGDSAMYLCASSSGTSGRMWQNEQFFGPGTRLTVL.

Worth noting for this clone: One end of the junction is discordant with germline, which a read error may explain. This sample includes further DNA sequences coding for the same CDR3. The chain combines TRBV6-1 with TRBJ1-1, with D possibly being TRBD1 (6 bases). Germline V gene data show CDR1 as MNHNS and CDR2 as SASEGT. The CDR3 is 14 residues long. The CDR3 region is CASRDGGFGTEAFF. In nucleotides, the CDR3 is TGTGCCAGCAGGGATGGGGGCTTCGGCACTGAAGCTTTCTTC.

Of note for this clone: At one of its ends the junction is not consistent with the germline gene, which may arise from a read error. The V gene is TRBV7-7, the J gene TRBJ2-5; a weak D match, TRBD2 (6 bases). Germline V CDR1 and CDR2: SSHAT, FNYEAQ (reference sequence). CDR3 length: 14 residues. CDR3 DNA sequence: TGTGCTAGCAGCTCACTAGCCGGGACGAGGGCCCAGTACTTC. This sequence encodes CASSSLAGTRAQYF.

The V gene is TRBV13, the J gene TRBJ2-5; TRBD2 aligns across 9 bases. The end of the DNA fits TRBJ2-7 better, so the J call may be wrong. This CDR3 has 15 amino acids. Germline-derived CDR1 and CDR2 are PRHDT and FYEKMQ (reference sequence). The CDR3 nucleotides read TGTGCCAGCAGCCCAGCGGGAGGTGGACACTACGAGCAGTACTTC. It codes for CASSPAGGGHYEQYF.

The CDR3 DNA sequence: TGTGCCAGCAGTAGCGGGACATACAATGAGCAGTTCTTC. It codes for CASSSGTYNEQFF. This rearrangement joins TRBV2 to TRBJ2-1; possible D gene TRBD2, 7 bases. Germline lookup yields CDR1 SNHLY and CDR2 FYNNEI. The CDR3 covers 13 residues. V lost 5 bases, J lost 4 bases, and 9 bases lay in between.

CDR3 nucleotide sequence: TGCGCCAGCAGCCAGTTAAGCGGGAGGGGCAATGAGCAGTTCTTC. This encodes CASSQLSGRGNEQFF. The chain carries TRBV4-1 and TRBJ2-1, with 10 bases aligning to TRBD2. Germline trimming cut 3 bases from V and 6 bases from J; bases unmatched to any gene: 5. The V gene's germline CDR1 is MGHRA and CDR2 YSYEKL. The CDR3 consists of 15 residues.

A note on this clone: Compared with germline, one end of the junction differs, possibly owing to a read error. The chain links TRBV7-2 to TRBJ2-5; 9 bases agree with TRBD1. CDR1 and CDR2 from the germline V gene are SGHTA and FQGNSA. The CDR3 covers 12 residues. The CDR3 bases are TGTGCCAGCAGCTTCGGACAGGGGCTATACAACTTC. As protein: CASSFGQGLYNF.

This rearrangement joins TRBV14 to TRBJ1-2; TRBD1 matches at 10 bases. V shed 4 bases, J shed 4 bases, and the junction held 0 bases outside the gene matches. The CDR3 contains 13 residues. Germline CDR1 SGHDN, CDR2 FVKESK. The CDR3 region has the DNA TGTGCCAGCAGCCGGGACAGGGGCTATGGCTACACCTTC. Protein: CASSRDRGYGYTF.

The chain is built from TRBV6-5 and TRBJ2-7, with D possibly TRBD2 on 5 matching bases. This CDR3 spans 11 amino acids. Germline CDR1 MNHEY, CDR2 SVGAGI. Trimming left V 11 bases short and J 3 bases short, with 11 bases between. This CDR3 is CACREGYEQYF. CDR3 bases: TGTGCCTGCCGTGAGGGCTACGAGCAGTACTTC.

Worth noting for this clone: Other DNA sequences from this sample encode an identical CDR3 as well. J is TRBJ2-2 and V is TRBV5-6; TRBD2 might be the D (5 bases). Trimming took off 7 bases at V and 2 bases at J, with 15 bases between the two ends. Germline-derived CDR1 and CDR2 are SGHDT and YYEEEE. The CDR3 runs to 15 residues. CDR3 DNA: TGTGCCAGCCGGGAAGGGCGGACCAACACCGGGGAGCTGTTTTTT. Its translation is CASREGRTNTGELFF.

V and J are TRBV9 and TRBJ1-2, with D possibly being TRBD1 (5 bases). The germline V gene has CDR1 SGDLS and CDR2 YYNGEE. V was shortened by 4 bases and J by 1 base, with 14 bases between the two germline ends. There are 15 residues in the CDR3. The CDR3 bases are TGTGCCAGCAGCCCCCAGGGAACTCTTAACTATGGCTACACCTTC. Translating gives CASSPQGTLNYGYTF.

V gene TRBV27 combines with J gene TRBJ2-3; D uncertain. The CDR3 runs 16 residues. CDR1 and CDR2 from the germline V gene are MNHEY and SMNVEV (reference sequence). With 1 base removed from V and 3 bases from J, the gap between germline ends came to 14 bases. CDR3: CASSLFSRVGTDTQYF. The CDR3 DNA reads TGTGCCAGCAGTTTATTTTCTCGGGTCGGGACAGATACGCAGTATTTT.

The chain couples TRBV6-1 to TRBJ2-7; TRBD2 matches at 9 bases. With V trimmed by 4 bases and J by 5 bases, 12 bases remained unmatched. This CDR3 has 16 residues. Germline lookup yields CDR1 MNHNS and CDR2 SASEGT. In DNA form, the CDR3 reads TGTGCCAGCAGTGCCCAGACTAGCGGACTAGGGAACGAGCAGTACTTC. Amino acids: CASSAQTSGLGNEQYF.

The V and J genes are TRBV2 and TRBJ2-7; TRBD1 matches at 7 bases. The germline gives CDR1 SNHLY, CDR2 FYNNEI. Unmatched junction bases numbered 6, after V lost 8 bases and J lost 2 bases. This CDR3 region has 13 residues. Written as DNA, the CDR3 is TGTGCCAGCCTCAGACAGGGCACCTACGAGCAGTACTTC. This encodes CASLRQGTYEQYF.

V and J are TRBV5-4 and TRBJ2-5; D possibly corresponds to TRBD1 (6 bases). Germline V lookup: CDR1 SGHNT, CDR2 YYREEE (reference sequence). The CDR3 contains 13 residues. With 4 bases removed from V and 5 bases from J, the gap between germline ends came to 12 bases. The CDR3 DNA sequence: TGTGCCAGCAGCGCCAGGGGACGGGAGACCCAGTACTTC. Protein product: CASSARGRETQYF.

J is TRBJ2-7 and V is TRBV10-3, with D perhaps matching TRBD1 (5 bases). V dropped 3 bases and J dropped 2 bases, with 11 bases sitting between them. The CDR3 contains 14 residues. CDR1 and CDR2 (germline): ENHRY, SYGVKD. The CDR3 DNA reads TGTGCCATCAGTGAACAACAGGTTACCTACGAGCAGTACTTC. Protein: CAISEQQVTYEQYF.

The genes are TRBV27 and TRBJ2-1, with a tentative D call TRBD2 (6 bases). V gave up 3 bases and J gave up 1 base, with 7 bases separating them. Germline V gene sequence: CDR1 MNHEY, CDR2 SMNVEV (reference sequence). This CDR3 has 14 residues. CDR3 sequence (DNA): TGTGCCAGCAGTTTTGGAGGGTCCTACAATGAGCAGTTCTTC. It specifies CASSFGGSYNEQFF.

The chain links TRBV6-5 to TRBJ2-7, with no clear D. CDR1 and CDR2 (germline): MNHEY, SVGAGI. V was cut by 4 bases and J by 3 bases, with 16 bases left in between. The CDR3 covers 15 residues. CDR3 sequence: CASSFSRLTLYEQYF. In DNA, the CDR3 is TGTGCCAGCAGTTTTTCTCGACTCACCCTCTACGAGCAGTACTTC.

The J gene is TRBJ1-1, the V gene TRBV19; TRBD1 might be the D (5 bases). Trimming shortened V by 6 bases and J by 1 base, and 15 bases separated the two germline ends. Looked up from germline, CDR1 is LNHDA and CDR2 is SQIVND (reference sequence). CDR3 length: 15 residues. This CDR3 is CASSGTAGPNTEAFF. CDR3 DNA: TGTGCCAGTAGCGGGACTGCAGGGCCGAACACTGAAGCTTTCTTT.

CDR3 protein: CASSSGQANYGYTF. In nucleotides, the CDR3 is TGTGCCAGCAGTTCTGGACAGGCAAACTATGGCTACACCTTC. J is TRBJ1-2 and V is TRBV28, with TRBD1 matching over 7 bases. Germline V gene sequence: CDR1 MDHEN, CDR2 SYDVKM. Trimming at V came to 4 bases and at J to 2 bases, leaving 4 bases not matched to a gene. This CDR3 has 14 residues.

The chain employs TRBV5-1 and TRBJ1-2; no clear D. V gave up 4 bases and J gave up 3 bases, with 22 bases separating them. The CDR3 covers 17 residues. Germline loops: CDR1 SGHRS, CDR2 YFSETQ. Written as DNA, the CDR3 is TGCGCCAGCAGCCCAACTCAACTACATGGAGCCGACTATGGCTACACCTTC. This codes for CASSPTQLHGADYGYTF.

The rearrangement uses TRBV6-5 and TRBJ1-2; TRBD1 matches at 7 bases. CDR3 size: 14 residues. The germline gives CDR1 MNHEY, CDR2 SVGAGI. V was clipped by 6 bases and J by 6 bases; unmatched bases: 10. CDR3 nucleotides: TGTGCCAGCAGCCTTAAGGGGGACAGTCATGGCTACACCTTC. Protein sequence: CASSLKGDSHGYTF.

For the CDR3, the DNA is TGTGCCAGCAGCCCCACTGCTGCAACTAATGAAAAACTGTTTTTT. Amino acid sequence: CASSPTAATNEKLFF. The rearrangement uses TRBV7-9 and TRBJ1-4; D gene unclear. The CDR3 length is 15 residues. Germline values: CDR1 SEHNR, CDR2 FQNEAQ (reference sequence). Trimming cost V 5 bases and J 0 bases, with 10 bases left between them.

J is TRBJ1-1 and V is TRBV7-9; no firm D call. V was cut by 4 bases and J by 3 bases, with 18 bases left in between. Per the germline V gene, CDR1 is SEHNR and CDR2 is FQNEAQ (reference sequence). The CDR3 runs to 16 residues. The CDR3 here is CASSSGGDPRDTEAFF. The CDR3 DNA follows: TGTGCCAGCAGCTCAGGAGGAGACCCGAGGGACACTGAAGCTTTCTTT.

The chain carries TRBV27 and TRBJ2-5, with 7 positions matching TRBD1. The DNA end favors TRBJ2-7, so the J call may be wrong. CDR1 and CDR2 (germline): MNHEY, SMNVEV (reference sequence). This CDR3 spans 14 amino acids. CDR3 residues: CASSFQDRRYEQYF. For the CDR3, the DNA is TGTGCCAGCAGTTTTCAGGACAGGAGGTACGAGCAGTACTTC.